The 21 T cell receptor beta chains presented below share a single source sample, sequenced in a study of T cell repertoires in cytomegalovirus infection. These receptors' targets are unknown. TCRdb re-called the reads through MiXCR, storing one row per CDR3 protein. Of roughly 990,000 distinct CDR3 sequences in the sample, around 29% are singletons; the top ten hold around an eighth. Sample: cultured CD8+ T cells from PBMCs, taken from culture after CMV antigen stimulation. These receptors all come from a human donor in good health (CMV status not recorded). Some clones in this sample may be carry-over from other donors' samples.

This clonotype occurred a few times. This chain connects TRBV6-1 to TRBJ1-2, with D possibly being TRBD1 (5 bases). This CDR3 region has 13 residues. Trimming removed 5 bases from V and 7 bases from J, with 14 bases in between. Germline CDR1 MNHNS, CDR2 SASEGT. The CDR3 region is CASSRQGWGGYTF. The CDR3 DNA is TGTGCCAGCAGTCGCCAGGGTTGGGGTGGCTACACCTTC.

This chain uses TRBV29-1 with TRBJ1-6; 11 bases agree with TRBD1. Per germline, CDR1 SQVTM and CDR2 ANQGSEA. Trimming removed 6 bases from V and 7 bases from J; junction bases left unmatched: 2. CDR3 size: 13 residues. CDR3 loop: CSVWTGGNSPLHF. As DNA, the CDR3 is TGCAGCGTGTGGACAGGGGGCAATTCACCCCTCCACTTT.

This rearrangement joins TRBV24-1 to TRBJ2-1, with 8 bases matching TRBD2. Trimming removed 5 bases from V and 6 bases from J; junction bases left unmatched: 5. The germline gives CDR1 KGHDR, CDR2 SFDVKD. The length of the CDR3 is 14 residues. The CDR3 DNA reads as TGTGCCACCAGTGGGGGAGCGGGGGTCAATGAGCAGTTCTTC. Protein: CATSGGAGVNEQFF.

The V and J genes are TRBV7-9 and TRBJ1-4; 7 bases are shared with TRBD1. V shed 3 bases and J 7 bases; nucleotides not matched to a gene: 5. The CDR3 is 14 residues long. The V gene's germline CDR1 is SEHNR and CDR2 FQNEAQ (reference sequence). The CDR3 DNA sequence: TGTGCCAGCAGCTTGGTAGGGGGCCGTGAAAAACTGTTTTTT. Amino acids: CASSLVGGREKLFF.

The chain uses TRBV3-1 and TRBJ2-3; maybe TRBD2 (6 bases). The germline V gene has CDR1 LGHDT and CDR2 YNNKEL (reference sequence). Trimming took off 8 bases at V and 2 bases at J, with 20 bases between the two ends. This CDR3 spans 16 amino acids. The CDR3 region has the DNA TGTGCCAGCTCCCTGGGAGGCGGTATACTCACAGATACGCAGTATTTT. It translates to CASSLGGGILTDTQYF.

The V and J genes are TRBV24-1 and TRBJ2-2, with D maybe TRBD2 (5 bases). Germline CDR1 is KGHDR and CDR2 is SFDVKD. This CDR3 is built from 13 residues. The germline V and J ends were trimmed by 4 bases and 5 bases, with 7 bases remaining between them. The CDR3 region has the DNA TGTGCCACCAGTGAGGGCGGGACCGGGGAGCTGTTTTTT. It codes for CATSEGGTGELFF.

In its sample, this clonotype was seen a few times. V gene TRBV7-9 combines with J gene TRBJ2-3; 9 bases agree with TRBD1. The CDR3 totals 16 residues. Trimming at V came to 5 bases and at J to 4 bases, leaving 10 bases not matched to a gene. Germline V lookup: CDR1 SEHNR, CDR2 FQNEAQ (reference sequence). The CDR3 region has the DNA TGTGCCAGCAGCCTGATCCGGGACAGGGAAGCAGATACGCAGTATTTT. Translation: CASSLIRDREADTQYF.

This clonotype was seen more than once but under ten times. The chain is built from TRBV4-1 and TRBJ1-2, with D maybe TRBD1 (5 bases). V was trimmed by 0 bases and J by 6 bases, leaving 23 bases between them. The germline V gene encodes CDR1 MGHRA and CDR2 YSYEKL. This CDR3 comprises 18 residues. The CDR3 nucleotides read TGCGCCAGCAGCCAAGATGTAGGGCAGGGTGGGGCCGCTAATGGCTACACCTTC. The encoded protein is CASSQDVGQGGAANGYTF.

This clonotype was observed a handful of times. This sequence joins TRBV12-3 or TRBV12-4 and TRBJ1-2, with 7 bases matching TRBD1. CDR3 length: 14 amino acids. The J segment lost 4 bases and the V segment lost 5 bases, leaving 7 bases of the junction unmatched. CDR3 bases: TGTGCCAGCAGTCCCGAGGGGGCAGGCTATGGCTACACCTTC. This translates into CASSPEGAGYGYTF.

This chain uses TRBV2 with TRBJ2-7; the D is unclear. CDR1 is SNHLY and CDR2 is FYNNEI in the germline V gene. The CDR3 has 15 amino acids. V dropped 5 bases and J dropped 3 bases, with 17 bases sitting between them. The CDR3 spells CASSQDGFPLYEQYV. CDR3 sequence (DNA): TGTGCCAGCAGTCAGGACGGATTCCCCCTCTACGAGCAGTACGTC.

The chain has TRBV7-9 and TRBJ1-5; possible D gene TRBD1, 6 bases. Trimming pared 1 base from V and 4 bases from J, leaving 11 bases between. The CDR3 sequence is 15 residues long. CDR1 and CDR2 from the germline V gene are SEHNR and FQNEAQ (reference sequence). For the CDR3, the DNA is TGTGCCAGCAGCTTAGGGGGGCAGGGTAATCAGCCCCAGCATTTT. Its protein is CASSLGGQGNQPQHF.

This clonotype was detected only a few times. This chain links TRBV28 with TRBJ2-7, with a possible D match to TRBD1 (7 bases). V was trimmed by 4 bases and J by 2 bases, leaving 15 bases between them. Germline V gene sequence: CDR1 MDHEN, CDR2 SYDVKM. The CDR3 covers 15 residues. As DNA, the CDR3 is TGTGCCAGCAGTTCAGGGGGGACGGTCCCCTACGAGCAGTACGTC. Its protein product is CASSSGGTVPYEQYV.

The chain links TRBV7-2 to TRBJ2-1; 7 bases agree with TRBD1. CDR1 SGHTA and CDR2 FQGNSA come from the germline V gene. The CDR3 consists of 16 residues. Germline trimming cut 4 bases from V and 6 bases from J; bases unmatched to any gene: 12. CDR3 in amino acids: CASSSDQGQAGNEQFF. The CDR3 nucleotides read TGTGCCAGCAGCTCCGACCAAGGACAGGCAGGCAATGAGCAGTTCTTC.

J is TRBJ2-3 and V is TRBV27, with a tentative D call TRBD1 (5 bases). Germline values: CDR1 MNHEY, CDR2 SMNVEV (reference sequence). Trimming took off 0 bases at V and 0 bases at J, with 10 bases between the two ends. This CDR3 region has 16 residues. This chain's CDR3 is CASSLSVGPSTDTQYF. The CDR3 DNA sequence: TGTGCCAGCAGTTTATCCGTGGGGCCCAGCACAGATACGCAGTATTTT.

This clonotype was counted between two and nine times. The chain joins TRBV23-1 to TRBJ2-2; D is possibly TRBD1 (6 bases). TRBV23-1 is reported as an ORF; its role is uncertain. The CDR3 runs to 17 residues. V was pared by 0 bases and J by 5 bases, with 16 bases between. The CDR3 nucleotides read TGCGCCAGCAGTCAATCGAAGTTGGGACACTTTACCGGGGAGCTGTTTTTT. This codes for CASSQSKLGHFTGELFF.

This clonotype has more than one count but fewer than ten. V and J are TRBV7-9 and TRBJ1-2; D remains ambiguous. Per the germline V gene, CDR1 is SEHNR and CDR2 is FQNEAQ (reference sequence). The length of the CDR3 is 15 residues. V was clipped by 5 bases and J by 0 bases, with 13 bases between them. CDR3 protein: CASSETGDPNYGYTF. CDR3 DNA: TGTGCCAGCAGCGAAACCGGGGATCCTAACTATGGCTACACCTTC.

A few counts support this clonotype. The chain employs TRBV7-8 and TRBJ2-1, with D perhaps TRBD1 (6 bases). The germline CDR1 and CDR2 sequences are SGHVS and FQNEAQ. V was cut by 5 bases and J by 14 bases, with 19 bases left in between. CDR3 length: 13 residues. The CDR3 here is CASSPPQGLEEFF. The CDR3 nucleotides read TGTGCCAGCAGCCCACCTCAGGGGTTGGAGGAGTTCTTC.

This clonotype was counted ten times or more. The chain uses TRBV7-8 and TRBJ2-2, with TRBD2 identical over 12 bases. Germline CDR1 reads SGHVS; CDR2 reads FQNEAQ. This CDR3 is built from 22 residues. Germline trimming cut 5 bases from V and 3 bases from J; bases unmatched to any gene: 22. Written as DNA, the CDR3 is TGTGCCAGCAGCCGAGAGAGGCATGGGCGGGCTAGCGGGGGGGCAGACACCGGGGAGCTGTTTTTT. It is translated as CASSRERHGRASGGADTGELFF.

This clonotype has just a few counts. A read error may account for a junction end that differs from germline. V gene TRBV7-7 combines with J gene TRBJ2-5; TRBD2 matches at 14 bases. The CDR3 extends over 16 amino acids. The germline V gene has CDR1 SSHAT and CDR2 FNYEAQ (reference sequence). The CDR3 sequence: CASSPRTSGGTETQYF. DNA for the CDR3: TGTGCTAGCAGCCCCCGGACTAGCGGGGGGACAGAGACCCAGTACTTC.

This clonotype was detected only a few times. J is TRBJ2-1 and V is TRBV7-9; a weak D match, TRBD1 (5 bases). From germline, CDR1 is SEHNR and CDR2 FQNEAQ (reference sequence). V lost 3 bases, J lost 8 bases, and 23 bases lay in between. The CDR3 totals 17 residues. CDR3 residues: CASSFTGFENRWDEQFF. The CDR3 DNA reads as TGTGCCAGCAGCTTCACTGGATTCGAAAACAGGTGGGATGAGCAGTTCTTC.

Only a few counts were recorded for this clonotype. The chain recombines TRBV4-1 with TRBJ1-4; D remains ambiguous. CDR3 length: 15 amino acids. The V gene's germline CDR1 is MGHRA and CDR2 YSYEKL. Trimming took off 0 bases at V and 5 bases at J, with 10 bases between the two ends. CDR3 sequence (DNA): TGCGCCAGCAGCCAAGATTACCCTAACAATGAAAAACTGTTTTTT. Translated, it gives CASSQDYPNNEKLFF.